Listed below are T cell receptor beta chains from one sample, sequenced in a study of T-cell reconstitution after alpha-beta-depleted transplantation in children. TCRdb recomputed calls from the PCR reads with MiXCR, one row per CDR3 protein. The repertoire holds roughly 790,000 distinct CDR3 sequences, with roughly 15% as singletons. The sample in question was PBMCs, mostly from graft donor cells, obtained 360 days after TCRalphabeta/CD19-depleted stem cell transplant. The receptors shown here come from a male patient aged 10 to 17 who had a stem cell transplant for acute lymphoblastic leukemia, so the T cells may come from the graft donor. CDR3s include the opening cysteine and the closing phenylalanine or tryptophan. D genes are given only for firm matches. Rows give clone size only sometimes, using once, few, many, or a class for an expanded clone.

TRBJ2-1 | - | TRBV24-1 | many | CATSGRDRYNEQFF | TGTGCCACCAGTGGGCGGGACAGATACAATGAGCAGTTCTTC
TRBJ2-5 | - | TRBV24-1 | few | CATSNGGETQYF | TGTGCCACCAGTAATGGGGGGGAGACCCAGTACTTC
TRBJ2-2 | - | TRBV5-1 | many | CASSLLTNRANTGELFF | TGCGCCAGCAGCTTACTAACGAACAGGGCGAACACCGGGGAGCTGTTTTTT
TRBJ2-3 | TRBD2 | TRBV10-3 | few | CAISDTGTSGRDTQYF | TGTGCCATCAGTGATACCGGGACTAGCGGGAGGGATACGCAGTATTTT
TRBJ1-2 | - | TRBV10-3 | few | CAISVSLLGGYTF | TGTGCCATCAGTGTTTCGCTTCTAGGCGGCTACACCTTC
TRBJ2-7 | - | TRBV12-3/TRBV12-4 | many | CASSFSREQYF | TGTGCCAGCAGTTTCTCGCGCGAGCAGTACTTC
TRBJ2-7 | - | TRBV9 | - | CASSPEQRTDSYEQYF | TGTGCCAGCAGCCCTGAACAGAGGACTGACTCCTACGAGCAGTACTTC
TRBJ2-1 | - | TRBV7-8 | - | CASRFTGVKDDEQFF | TGTGCCAGCAGGTTTACGGGAGTTAAGGACGATGAGCAGTTCTTC
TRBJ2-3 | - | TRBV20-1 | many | CSASNFRGLVDTDTQYF | TGCAGTGCTTCCAATTTTAGGGGACTGGTGGACACAGATACGCAGTATTTT
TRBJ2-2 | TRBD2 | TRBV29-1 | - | CSVDGARGGGELFF | TGCAGCGTTGACGGGGCTCGGGGGGGCGGGGAGCTGTTTTTT
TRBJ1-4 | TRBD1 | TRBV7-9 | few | CASSQGGEKLFF | TGTGCCAGCAGCCAGGGGGGCGAAAAACTGTTTTTT
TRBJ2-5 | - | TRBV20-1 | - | CSALVTLRRETQYF | TGCAGTGCTTTGGTGACACTCCGAAGGGAGACCCAGTACTTC
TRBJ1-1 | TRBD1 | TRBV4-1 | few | CASSQYRGRGTEAFF | TGCGCCAGCAGCCAATACAGGGGGCGAGGCACTGAAGCTTTCTTT
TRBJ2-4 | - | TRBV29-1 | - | CSTRDQVAKNIQYF | TGCAGCACCAGGGACCAAGTAGCCAAAAACATTCAGTACTTC
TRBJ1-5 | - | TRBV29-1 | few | CSASIGNQPQHF | TGCAGCGCGAGCATAGGAAATCAGCCCCAGCATTTT
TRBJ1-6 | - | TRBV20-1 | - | CSARFRGRYNSPLHF | TGCAGTGCTAGATTCAGAGGACGATATAATTCACCCCTCCACTTT
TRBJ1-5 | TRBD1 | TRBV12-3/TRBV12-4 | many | CASRVQGVGNQPQHF | TGTGCCAGCAGGGTACAGGGGGTGGGTAATCAGCCCCAGCATTTT
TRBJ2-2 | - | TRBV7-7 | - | CASSLERGDTGELFF | TGTGCCAGCAGCCTAGAAAGGGGGGACACCGGGGAGCTGTTTTTT
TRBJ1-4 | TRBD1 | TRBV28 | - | CAGNRGGEKLFF | TGTGCCGGAAACAGGGGGGGCGAAAAACTGTTTTTT
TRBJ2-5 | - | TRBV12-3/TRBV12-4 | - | CASSFWDWETQYF | TGTGCCAGCAGTTTCTGGGACTGGGAGACCCAGTACTTC
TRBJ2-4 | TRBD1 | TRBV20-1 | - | CSARDLVGQGFDIQYF | TGCAGTGCTAGAGATCTTGTGGGACAGGGGTTTGACATTCAGTACTTC
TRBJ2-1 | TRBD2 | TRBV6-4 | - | CASSESGNSYNEQFF | TGTGCCAGCAGTGAGAGCGGGAACTCCTACAATGAGCAGTTCTTC
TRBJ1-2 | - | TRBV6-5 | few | CASSYRDSDYGYTF | TGTGCCAGCAGTTACAGGGACTCCGACTATGGCTACACCTTC
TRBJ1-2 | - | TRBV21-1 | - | CASSNKGGYGYTF | TGTGCCAGCAGCAATAAAGGGGGCTATGGCTACACCTTC